This T cell receptor (beta chain) was retrieved from a study of blood T cells in healthy people across ages (dated by TCRdb to the mid-2010s). In the study overall: Template switching captured roughly one uniquely barcoded TCR beta cDNA molecule per two T cells in model experiments. Age-related changes in TCR beta repertoire diversity were measured in the study by deep sequencing normalized with unique cDNA molecular identifiers. Donors were grouped into four age groups: young (average 16 years), middle-aged (approximately 41), aged (around 56) and long-lived (approximately 81). To avoid experimental bias, donors of different ages were spread randomly across the sequencing lanes. For two donors (one aged 18 to 29 and one aged 80 or older), the study analyzed two additional independent replicas of 1 million unique cDNA reads from the same blood draw. The investigation overall reported the following: A strong correlation was found between observed TCR beta diversity and the percentage of naive T cells measured by flow cytometry. Because the CMV infection status of the donors was unknown, age-related changes in expanded clonotypes may potentially have been confounded. Observed TCR beta diversity per million T cells fell roughly linearly with age, and a significant reduction was already apparent by age around 36. Since profiling was done on bulk unsorted PBMCs, naive and antigen-experienced compartments could not be conclusively compared. Estimates of total diversity based on one million sequenced T cells were considered lower bounds and underestimates. Compared with the aged group, the long-lived group had more naive CD4+ T cells, fewer expanded clones and increased TCR diversity, suggesting age selection.

The CDR3 measures 14 amino acids from cysteine to phenylalanine. CDR3 DNA only is kept here, 42 bases in frame from base 1. From a lookup of the germline V gene, CDR1 and CDR2 are MGHRA and YSYEKL. Trimming removed 3 bases from V and 6 bases from J, leaving 14 bases between the germline ends. Comments on this clonotype: The antigen this receptor binds is unknown. No much larger clone is present one base from it, and per-base qualities are unavailable.

The library was built by means of 5' RACE. This sample was sequenced with an Illumina HiSeq 2500. A second PCR of about 7 to 12 cycles was performed with a sample-barcoded 5' primer and a J-beta primer mix. A template-switch 5' adaptor carrying 12 random nucleotides introduced a unique molecular identifier onto each TCR beta cDNA molecule. At least 3 million CDR3-containing paired-end reads were obtained from each sample. The Mint cDNA synthesis kit, primed by a TRBC-specific oligonucleotide, was used to synthesize first-strand cDNA from all RNA. All cDNA was treated with uracil-DNA glycosylase and then went through a first 18-cycle PCR with the universal primers M1SS and BC2_uni_R. The original methods were these. For normalization, 1 million high-quality reads were randomly selected from each sample, with every read carrying a distinct molecular identifier. Reads sharing molecular identifiers were discarded rather than binned into consensus sequences. MiTCR, with a Q25 quality threshold and the strictest error-elimination algorithm, was used for CDR3 identification, clonotype clustering and error correction. Lower-bound total TCR beta diversity was estimated with a nonparametric unseen species model using Euler transformation. TCRdb passed the public sequencing reads through fastp at Q25 and MiXCR, retaining productive beta sequences. Rows are unified per CDR3 protein, each entry keeping the most common DNA and genes. TCRdb, not the original authors, processed these V and J calls. This sample holds 700,000 or so distinct CDR3 sequences; 40% to 45% were observed only once. The top ten clones comprise around 30% of the sample.

Systemically healthy Caucasian individuals from Russia, approximately 39 in total and aged about 6 to 100 years, were included as donors. Each donor gave roughly 9.5 milliliters of peripheral blood, collected into EDTA-treated Vacutainer tubes. PBMCs were isolated by Ficoll-Paque density-gradient centrifugation, with at least 7 million obtained per sample. Total RNA, at least 5 micrograms per sample, was extracted from PBMCs with Trizol reagent. For every donor, an aliquot of PBMCs went through flow cytometry to measure the percentages of naive CD45RAhigh/CD27high T cells. The receptor chain draws on TRBV4-1 and TRBJ1-2; tentative D gene TRBD1, with 5 bases matching. Sequenced sample: blood. The TCR was taken from an elderly man in good health. The DNA sequence follows: TGCGCCAGCAGCCATGGGGCCACTAGGGATGGCTACACCTTC. This codes for CASSHGATRDGYTF.